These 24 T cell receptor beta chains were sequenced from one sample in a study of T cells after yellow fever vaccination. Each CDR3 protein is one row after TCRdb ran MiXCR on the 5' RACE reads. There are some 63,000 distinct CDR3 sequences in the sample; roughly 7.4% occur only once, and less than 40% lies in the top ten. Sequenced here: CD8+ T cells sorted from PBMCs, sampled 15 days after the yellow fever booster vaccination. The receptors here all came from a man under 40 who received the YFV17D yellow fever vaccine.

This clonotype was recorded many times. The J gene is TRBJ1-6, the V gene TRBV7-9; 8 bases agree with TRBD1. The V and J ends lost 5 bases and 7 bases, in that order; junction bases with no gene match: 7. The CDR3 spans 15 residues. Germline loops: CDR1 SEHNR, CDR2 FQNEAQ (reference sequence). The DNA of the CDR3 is TGTGCCAGCAGCGGGACGACAGGGGAGAATTCACCCCTCCACTTT. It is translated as CASSGTTGENSPLHF.

DNA for the CDR3: TGTGCCAGCAGCCAGAGCAGGGAATTGTTTGGATCACCCCTCCACTTT. Amino acid sequence: CASSQSRELFGSPLHF. The V and J genes are TRBV14 and TRBJ1-6; tentatively, D is TRBD1 (5 bases). Germline V CDR1 and CDR2: SGHDN, FVKESK. The CDR3 is 16 amino acids. V shed 3 bases and J shed 10 bases, with 19 bases lying between them.

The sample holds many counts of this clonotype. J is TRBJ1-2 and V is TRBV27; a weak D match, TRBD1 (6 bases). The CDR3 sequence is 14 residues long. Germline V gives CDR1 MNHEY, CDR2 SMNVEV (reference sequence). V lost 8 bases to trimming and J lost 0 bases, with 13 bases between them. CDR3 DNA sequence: TGTGCCAGCGCCCGTGGGGGCCCTAACTATGGCTACACCTTC. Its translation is CASARGGPNYGYTF.

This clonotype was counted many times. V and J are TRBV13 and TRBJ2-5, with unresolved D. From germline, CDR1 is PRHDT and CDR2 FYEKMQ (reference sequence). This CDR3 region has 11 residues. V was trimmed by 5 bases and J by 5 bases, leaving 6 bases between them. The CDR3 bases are TGTGCCAGCAGCCCGCGGGAGACCCAGTACTTC. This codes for CASSPRETQYF.

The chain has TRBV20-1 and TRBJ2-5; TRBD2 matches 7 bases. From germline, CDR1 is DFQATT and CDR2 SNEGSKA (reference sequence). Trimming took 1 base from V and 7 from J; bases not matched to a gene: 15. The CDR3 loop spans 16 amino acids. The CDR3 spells CSARAFPSGQSGTQYF. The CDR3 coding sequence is TGCAGTGCTAGAGCCTTCCCTAGCGGCCAAAGCGGGACCCAGTACTTC.

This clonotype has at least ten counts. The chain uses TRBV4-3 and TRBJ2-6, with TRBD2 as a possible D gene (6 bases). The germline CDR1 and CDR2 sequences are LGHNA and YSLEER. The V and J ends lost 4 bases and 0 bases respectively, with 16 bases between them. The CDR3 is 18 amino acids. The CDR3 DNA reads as TGCGCCAGCAGCCCTGAGGGAGCGGGCCCCTCTGGGGCCAACGTCCTGACTTTC. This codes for CASSPEGAGPSGANVLTF.

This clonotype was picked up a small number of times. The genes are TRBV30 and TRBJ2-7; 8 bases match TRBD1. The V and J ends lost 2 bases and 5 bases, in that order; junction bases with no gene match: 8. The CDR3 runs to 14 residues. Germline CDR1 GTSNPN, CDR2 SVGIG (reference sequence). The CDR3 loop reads CAWSPGTGQNEQYF. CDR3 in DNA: TGTGCCTGGAGTCCTGGGACAGGCCAAAACGAGCAGTACTTC.

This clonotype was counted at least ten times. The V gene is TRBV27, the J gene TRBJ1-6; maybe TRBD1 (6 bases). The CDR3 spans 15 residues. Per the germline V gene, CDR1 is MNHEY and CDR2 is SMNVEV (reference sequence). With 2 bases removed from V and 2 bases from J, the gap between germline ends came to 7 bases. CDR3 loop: CASSLRTAYNSPLHF. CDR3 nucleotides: TGTGCCAGCAGTTTAAGGACAGCCTATAATTCACCCCTCCACTTT.

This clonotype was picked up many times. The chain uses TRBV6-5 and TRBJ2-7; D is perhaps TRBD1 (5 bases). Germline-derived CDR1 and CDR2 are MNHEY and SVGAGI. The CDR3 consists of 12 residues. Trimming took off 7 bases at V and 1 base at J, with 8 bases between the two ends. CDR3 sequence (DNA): TGTGCCAGCATGGGGCAGTCCTACGAGCAGTACTTC. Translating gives CASMGQSYEQYF.

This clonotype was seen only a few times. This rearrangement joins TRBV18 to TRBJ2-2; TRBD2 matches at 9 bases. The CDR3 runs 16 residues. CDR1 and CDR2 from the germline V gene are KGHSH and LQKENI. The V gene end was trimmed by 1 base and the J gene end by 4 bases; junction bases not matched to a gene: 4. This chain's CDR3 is CASSPLAGEVTGELFF. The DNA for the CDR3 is TGTGCCAGCTCACCACTAGCGGGAGAAGTCACCGGGGAGCTGTTTTTT.

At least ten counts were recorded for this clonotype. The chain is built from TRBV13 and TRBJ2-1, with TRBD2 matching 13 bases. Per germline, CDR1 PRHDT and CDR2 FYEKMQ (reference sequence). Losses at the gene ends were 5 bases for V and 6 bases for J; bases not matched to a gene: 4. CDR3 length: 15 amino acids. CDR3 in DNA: TGTGCCAGCAGCGAGACTAGCGGGAGGTCCAATGAGCAGTTCTTC. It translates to CASSETSGRSNEQFF.

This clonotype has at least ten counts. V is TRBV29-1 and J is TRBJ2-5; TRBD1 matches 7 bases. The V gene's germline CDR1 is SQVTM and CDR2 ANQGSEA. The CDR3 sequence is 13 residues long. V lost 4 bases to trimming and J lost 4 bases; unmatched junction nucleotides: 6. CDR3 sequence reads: CSVGGGAPETQYF. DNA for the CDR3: TGCAGCGTTGGAGGGGGCGCGCCAGAGACCCAGTACTTC. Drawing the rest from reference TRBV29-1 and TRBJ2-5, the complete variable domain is SAVISQKPSRDICQRGTSLTIQCQVDSQVTMMFWYRQQPGQSLTLIATANQGSEATYESGFVIDKFPISRPNLTFSTLTVSNMSPEDSSIYLCSVGGGAPETQYFGPGTRLLVL.

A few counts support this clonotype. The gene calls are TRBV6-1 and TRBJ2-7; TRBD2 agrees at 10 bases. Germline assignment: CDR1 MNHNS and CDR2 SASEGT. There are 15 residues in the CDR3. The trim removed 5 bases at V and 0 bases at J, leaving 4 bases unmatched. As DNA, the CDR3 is TGTGCCAGCAGTCCCGGACTAGCGGTCTCCTACGAGCAGTACTTC. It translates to CASSPGLAVSYEQYF.

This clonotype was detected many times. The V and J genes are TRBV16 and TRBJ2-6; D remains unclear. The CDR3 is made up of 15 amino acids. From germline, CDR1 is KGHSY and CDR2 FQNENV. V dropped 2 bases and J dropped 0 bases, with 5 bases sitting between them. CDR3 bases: TGTGCCAGCAGCCAAGTGATCTCTGGGGCCAACGTCCTGACTTTC. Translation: CASSQVISGANVLTF.

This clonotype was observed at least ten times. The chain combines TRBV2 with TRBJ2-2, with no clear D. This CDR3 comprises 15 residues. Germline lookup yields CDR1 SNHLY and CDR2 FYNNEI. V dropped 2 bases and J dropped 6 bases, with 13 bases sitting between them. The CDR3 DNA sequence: TGTGCCAGCAGTGAACCCCAGCCCCCACCCGGGGAGCTGTTTTTT. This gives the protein CASSEPQPPPGELFF.

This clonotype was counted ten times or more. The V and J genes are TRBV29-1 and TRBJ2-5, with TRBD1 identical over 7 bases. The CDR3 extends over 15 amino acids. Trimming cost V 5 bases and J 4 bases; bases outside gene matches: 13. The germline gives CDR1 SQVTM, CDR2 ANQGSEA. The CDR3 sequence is CSVLSFEGGGETQYF. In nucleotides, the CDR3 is TGCAGCGTTTTGAGCTTTGAAGGGGGCGGAGAGACCCAGTACTTC.

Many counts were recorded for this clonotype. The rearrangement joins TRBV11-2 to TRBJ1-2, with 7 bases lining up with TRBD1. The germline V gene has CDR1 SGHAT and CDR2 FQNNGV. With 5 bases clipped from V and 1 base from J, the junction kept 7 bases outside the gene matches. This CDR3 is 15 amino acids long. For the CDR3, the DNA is TGTGCCAGCAGCCAGGGGGGTTTTGATAACTATGGCTACACCTTC. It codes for CASSQGGFDNYGYTF.

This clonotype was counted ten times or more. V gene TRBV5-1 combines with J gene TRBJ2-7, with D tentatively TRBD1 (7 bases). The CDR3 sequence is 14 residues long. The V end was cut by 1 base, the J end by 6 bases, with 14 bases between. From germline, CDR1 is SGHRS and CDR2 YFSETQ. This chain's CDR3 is CASSLLEGAVEQYF. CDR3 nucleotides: TGCGCCAGCAGCTTGTTGGAGGGGGCTGTCGAGCAGTACTTC.

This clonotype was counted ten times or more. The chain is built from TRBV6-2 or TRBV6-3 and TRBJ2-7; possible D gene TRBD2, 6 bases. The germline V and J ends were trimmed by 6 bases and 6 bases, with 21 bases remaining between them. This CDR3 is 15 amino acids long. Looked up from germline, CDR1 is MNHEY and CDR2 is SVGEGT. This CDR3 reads CASRASGTAIFEQYF. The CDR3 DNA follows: TGTGCCAGCAGGGCCTCGGGGACTGCTATATTCGAGCAGTACTTC.

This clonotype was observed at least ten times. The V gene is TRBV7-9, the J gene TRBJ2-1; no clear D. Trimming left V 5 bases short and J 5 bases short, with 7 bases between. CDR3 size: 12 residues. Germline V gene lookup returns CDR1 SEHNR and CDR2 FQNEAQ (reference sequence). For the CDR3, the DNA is TGTGCCAGCAGCCCACCGGACAATGAGCAGTTCTTC. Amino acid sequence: CASSPPDNEQFF.

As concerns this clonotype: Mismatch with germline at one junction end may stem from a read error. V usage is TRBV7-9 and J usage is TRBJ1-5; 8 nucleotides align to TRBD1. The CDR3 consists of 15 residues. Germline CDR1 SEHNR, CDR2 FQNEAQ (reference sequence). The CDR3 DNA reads TGTGCCAGCAGCTACGGAGGGACAGGCAAACAGCCCCAGCATTTT. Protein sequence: CASSYGGTGKQPQHF.

In DNA form, the CDR3 reads TGTGCCAGCAGCAACTGGGATAATGAGCAGTTCTTC. Its translation is CASSNWDNEQFF. This rearrangement joins TRBV11-2 to TRBJ2-1; D is undetermined. The CDR3 totals 12 residues. Germline V gene sequence: CDR1 SGHAT, CDR2 FQNNGV. V was pared by 5 bases and J by 7 bases, with 9 bases between.

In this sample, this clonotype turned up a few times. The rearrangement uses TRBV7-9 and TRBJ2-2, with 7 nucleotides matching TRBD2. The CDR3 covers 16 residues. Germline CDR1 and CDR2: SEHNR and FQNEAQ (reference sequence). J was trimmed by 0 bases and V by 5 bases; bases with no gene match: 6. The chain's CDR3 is CASSPRGGPNTGELFF. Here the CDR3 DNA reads TGTGCCAGCAGCCCACGGGGAGGGCCGAACACCGGGGAGCTGTTTTTT.

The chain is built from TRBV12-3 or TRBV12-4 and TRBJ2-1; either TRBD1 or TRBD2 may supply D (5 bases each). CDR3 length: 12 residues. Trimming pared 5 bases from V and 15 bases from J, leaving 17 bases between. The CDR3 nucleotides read TGTGCCAGCAGTCAACTAGGACAAGGGGCGTTCTTC. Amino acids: CASSQLGQGAFF.